What follows are 11 T cell receptor beta chains derived from one specimen sequenced in a study of lymphopenia after photon versus proton radiotherapy. Profiled with immunoSEQ multiplex PCR; TCRdb holds only in-frame clones, not every one. Of tens of thousands of clones listed, around 83% are singletons. The sample in question was peripheral blood, obtained from a patient treated with photon-based radiotherapy. The receptors come from a man in his fifties with gastric cancer.

In DNA, the CDR3 is TGTGCCAGTAGTATGGTGTCGCTCAGCGAGCAGTTCTTC. Translating it yields CASSMVSLSEQFF. The chain combines TRBV19 with TRBJ2-1; D ambiguous. Trimming took 3 bases from V and 10 from J, leaving 13 bases between them. Germline V gene sequence: CDR1 LNHDA, CDR2 SQIVND (reference sequence). This CDR3 region has 13 residues.

J is TRBJ1-2 and V is TRBV5-4; possible D gene TRBD1, 6 bases. Germline loops: CDR1 SGHNT, CDR2 YYREEE (reference sequence). V lost 0 bases and J 3 bases, leaving 9 bases between the germline ends. This CDR3 region has 14 residues. The CDR3 DNA reads TGTGCCAGCAGCTTGGAGGGGGGATACTATGGCTACACCTTC. Amino acids: CASSLEGGYYGYTF.

The V gene is TRBV19, the J gene TRBJ2-7; D may be TRBD1 (5 bases). This CDR3 contains 11 residues. Trimming shortened V by 7 bases and J by 3 bases, and 7 bases separated the two germline ends. Germline V gives CDR1 LNHDA, CDR2 SQIVND (reference sequence). The CDR3 DNA reads as TGTGCCAGTACGCAGGGCTACGAGCAGTACTTC. Protein sequence: CASTQGYEQYF.

This clone occurred once. The chain joins TRBV11-2 to TRBJ2-1; 7 bases match TRBD2. J lost 4 bases, V lost 3 bases, and 3 bases had no gene match. The CDR3 totals 14 residues. Germline V gene sequence: CDR1 SGHAT, CDR2 FQNNGV. The CDR3 DNA sequence: TGTGCCAGCAGCTTCGGGGGGATTTACAATGAGCAGTTCTTC. This codes for CASSFGGIYNEQFF.

The chain has TRBV4-2 and TRBJ2-7, with TRBD1 identical over 8 bases. Trimming at V came to 1 base and at J to 7 bases, leaving 6 bases not matched to a gene. Germline V lookup: CDR1 LGHNA, CDR2 YNFKEQ. The CDR3 has 14 residues. The CDR3 sequence: CASSQAGTGGEQYF. DNA of the CDR3: TGTGCCAGCAGCCAAGCAGGGACAGGTGGGGAGCAGTACTTC.

The genes are TRBV10-1 and TRBJ2-1, with 10 bases lining up with TRBD2. The CDR3 totals 16 residues. The trim removed 3 bases at V and 0 bases at J, leaving 2 bases unmatched. CDR1 is WNHNN, CDR2 SYGVQD, per germline (reference sequence). In nucleotides, the CDR3 is TGCGCCAGCAGTGACCCTAGCGGGAGCTCCTACAATGAGCAGTTCTTC. Translation gives CASSDPSGSSYNEQFF.

In its sample, this clone was seen a few times. The V and J genes are TRBV4-1 and TRBJ2-5; D might be TRBD1 or TRBD2, each matching 5 bases. Germline V gene lookup returns CDR1 MGHRA and CDR2 YSYEKL. There are 16 residues in the CDR3. V lost 1 base and J lost 2, with 14 bases in between. The CDR3 region has the DNA TGCGCCAGCAGCCAAGGGGGGAGAGGGAATCAAGAGACCCAGTACTTC. Translating gives CASSQGGRGNQETQYF.

This clone was seen a single time. This chain joins TRBV5-4 and TRBJ2-2; 14 bases match TRBD2. The V segment lost 8 bases and the J segment 4 bases; nucleotides outside the gene matches: 10. The CDR3 is 17 amino acids. Germline CDR1 SGHNT, CDR2 YYREEE (reference sequence). The CDR3 DNA reads TGTGCCAGTAGGGACCGCGGGACTAGCGGGAGCACCGGGGAGCTGTTTTTT. This sequence encodes CASRDRGTSGSTGELFF.

The chain combines TRBV30 with TRBJ2-1, with 10 positions matching TRBD1. This CDR3 is built from 15 residues. Germline assignment: CDR1 GTSNPN and CDR2 SVGIG (reference sequence). Losses at the gene ends were 2 bases for V and 6 bases for J; bases not matched to a gene: 7. CDR3 protein: CAWSRQGAGSNEQFF. CDR3 nucleotide sequence: TGTGCCTGGAGTCGACAGGGGGCGGGAAGCAATGAGCAGTTCTTC.

J is TRBJ2-3 and V is TRBV14; D may be TRBD2 (5 bases). The CDR3 contains 13 residues. The germline V and J ends were trimmed by 0 bases and 9 bases, with 10 bases remaining between them. CDR1 SGHDN and CDR2 FVKESK come from the germline V gene. The CDR3 sequence: CASSQDWSGTQYF. In DNA form, the CDR3 reads TGTGCCAGCAGCCAAGATTGGTCGGGAACGCAGTATTTT.

The rearrangement joins TRBV6-1 to TRBJ2-1; D is perhaps TRBD2 (6 bases). CDR1 is MNHNS, CDR2 SASEGT, per germline. The CDR3 covers 14 residues. The V end lost 3 bases, the J end lost 3 bases, and 9 bases lay between the germline ends. The CDR3 nucleotides are TGTGCCAGCAGTGAGATGACTAGCTACAATGAGCAGTTCTTC. It encodes CASSEMTSYNEQFF.